This T cell receptor (beta chain) was sequenced for a study of beta chain features in type 1 diabetes. Each of the CD4+ naive, central memory, regulatory and stem cell-like memory populations was sorted via CD45RO/CCR7/CD25/CD127/CD95/CD27. Reverse transcription of all isolated RNA meant that expressed TCRB transcripts were sequenced. The data were produced by immunoSEQ multiplex PCR, yet TCRdb's version contains in-frame clones alone and is incomplete. The sample carries hundreds of thousands of clones, 11% to 15% recorded once. V lost 5 bases, J lost 6 bases, and 13 bases lay in between. The germline CDR1 and CDR2 sequences are SGHTA and FQGTGA. CDR3 length: 13 amino acids.

V gene TRBV7-3 combines with J gene TRBJ1-1, with a tentative D call TRBD1 (6 bases). The material sequenced was naive CD4+ T cells from blood. This clonotype was obtained from a man aged 25-45 years in good health. The CDR3, as DNA: TGTGCCAGCAGCCCCGGGGGCAGCGCTGAAGCTTTCTTT. Amino acids: CASSPGGSAEAFF.